This T cell receptor beta chain was profiled in a study of T-cell reconstitution after alpha-beta-depleted transplantation in children. Preparation of the TCRbeta library was carried out with unique molecular identifiers. TCRdb analysed the PCR reads with MiXCR anew, one entry per CDR3 protein. The sample has 150,000 to 200,000 distinct CDR3 sequences; less than 15% are singletons. With V trimmed by 8 bases and J by 3 bases, 10 bases remained unmatched. Germline CDR1 is SNHLY and CDR2 is FYNNEI. The CDR3 is 14 residues long. The receptor was isolated from a human donor who donated a stem cell graft to a child with acute lymphoblastic leukemia. The chain uses TRBV2 and TRBJ2-7; TRBD1 matches 7 bases. Sample: PBMCs from the stem cell graft donor, taken from the stem cell graft. CDR3: CASGDATGLYEQYF. Here the CDR3 DNA reads TGTGCCAGCGGGGACGCGACAGGGCTCTACGAGCAGTACTTC.